A selection of T cell receptor beta chains follows, all from one sample in a study of blood T cell repertoires in COVID-19. Sequencing used immunoSEQ multiplex PCR; TCRdb keeps in-frame clones, though not all of them. Seen here are 250,000 to 300,000 clones, 70% to 85% observed once, and the top ten hold 2.5% to 4%. Sample: peripheral blood. The receptor set was obtained from a woman aged 80 or over with acute or convalescent COVID-19. Each CDR3 is given with its conserved first and last residue.

v_call | cdr3_aa
TRBV30 | CACMQARRNYGYTF
TRBV12-3/TRBV12-4 | CASSLRGAYEQYF
TRBV18 | CASSPTGFGHEKLFF
TRBV7-8 | CASSLTSFEQFF
TRBV19 | CASSNPGTGSNEQFF
TRBV5-1 | CASSLGSGSRETQYF
TRBV7-9 | CASGLTKDEQFF
TRBV6-4 | CASSDSGQGYNEQFF
TRBV15 | CATSRDALLGGGFYNEQFF
TRBV7-2 | CASSLISGTSYNEQFF
TRBV6-5 | CASRPPGGTNEKLFF
TRBV3-1/TRBV3-2 | CASSPSRRTGELFF
TRBV6-5 | CASRYGRVHTDTQYF
TRBV5-1 | CASSTEETQYF
TRBV7-2 | CASSLRLRVAGGNEQYF